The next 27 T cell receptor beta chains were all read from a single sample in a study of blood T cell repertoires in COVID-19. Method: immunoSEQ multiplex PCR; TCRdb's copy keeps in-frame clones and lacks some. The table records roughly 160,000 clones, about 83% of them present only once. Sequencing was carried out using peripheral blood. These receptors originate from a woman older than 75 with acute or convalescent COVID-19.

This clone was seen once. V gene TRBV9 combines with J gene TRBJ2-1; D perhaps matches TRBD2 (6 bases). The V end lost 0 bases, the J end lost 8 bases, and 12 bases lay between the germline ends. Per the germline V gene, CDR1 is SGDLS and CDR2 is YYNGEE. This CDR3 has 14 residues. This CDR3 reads CASSVAEGVHEQFF. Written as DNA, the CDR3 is TGTGCCAGCAGCGTAGCGGAGGGAGTGCATGAGCAGTTCTTC.

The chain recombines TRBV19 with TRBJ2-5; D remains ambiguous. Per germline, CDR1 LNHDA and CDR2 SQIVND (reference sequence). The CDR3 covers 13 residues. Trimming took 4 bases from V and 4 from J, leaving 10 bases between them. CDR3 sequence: CASSSLPRETQYF. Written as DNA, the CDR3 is TGTGCCAGTAGTAGCCTCCCTAGAGAGACCCAGTACTTC.

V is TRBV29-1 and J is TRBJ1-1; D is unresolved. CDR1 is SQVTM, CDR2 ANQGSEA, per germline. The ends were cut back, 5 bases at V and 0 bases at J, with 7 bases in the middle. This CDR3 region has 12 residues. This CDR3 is CSVLQVNTEAFF. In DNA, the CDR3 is TGCAGCGTTCTCCAGGTGAACACTGAAGCTTTCTTT.

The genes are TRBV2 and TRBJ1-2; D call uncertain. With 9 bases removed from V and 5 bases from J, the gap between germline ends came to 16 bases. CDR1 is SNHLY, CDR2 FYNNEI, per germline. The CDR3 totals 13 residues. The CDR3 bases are TGTGCCAGTGGCCCGGGAGCCCCTTATGGCTACACCTTC. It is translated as CASGPGAPYGYTF. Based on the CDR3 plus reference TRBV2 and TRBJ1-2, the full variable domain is EPEVTQTPSHQVTQMGQEVILRCVPISNHLYFYWYRQILGQKVEFLVSFYNNEISEKSEIFDDQFSVERPDGSNFTLKIRSTKLEDSAMYFCASGPGAPYGYTFGSGTRLTVV.

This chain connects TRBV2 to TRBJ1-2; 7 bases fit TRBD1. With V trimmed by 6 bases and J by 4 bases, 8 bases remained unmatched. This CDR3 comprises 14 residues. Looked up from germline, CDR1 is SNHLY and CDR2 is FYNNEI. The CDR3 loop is CASSDTGVGYGYTF. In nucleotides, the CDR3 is TGTGCCAGCAGCGATACAGGGGTTGGCTATGGCTACACCTTC.

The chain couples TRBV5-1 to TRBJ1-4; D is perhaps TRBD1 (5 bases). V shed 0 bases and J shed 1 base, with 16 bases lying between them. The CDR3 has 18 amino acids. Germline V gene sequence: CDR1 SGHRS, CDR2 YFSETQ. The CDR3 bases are TGCGCCAGCAGCTTGGATCCAGGGTCCTTAGGAACTAATGAAAAACTGTTTTTT. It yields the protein CASSLDPGSLGTNEKLFF.

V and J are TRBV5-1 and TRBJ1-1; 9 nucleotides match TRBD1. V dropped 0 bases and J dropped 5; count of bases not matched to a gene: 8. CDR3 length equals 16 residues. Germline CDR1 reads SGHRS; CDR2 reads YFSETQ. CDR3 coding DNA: TGCGCCAGCAGCTTGGGGGGTGGACAGGGGAAAACTGAAGCTTTCTTT. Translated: CASSLGGGQGKTEAFF. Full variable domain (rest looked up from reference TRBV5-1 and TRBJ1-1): KAGVTQTPRYLIKTRGQQVTLSCSPISGHRSVSWYQQTPGQGLQFLFEYFSETQRNKGNFPGRFSGRQFSNSRSEMNVSTLELGDSALYLCASSLGGGQGKTEAFFGQGTRLTVV.

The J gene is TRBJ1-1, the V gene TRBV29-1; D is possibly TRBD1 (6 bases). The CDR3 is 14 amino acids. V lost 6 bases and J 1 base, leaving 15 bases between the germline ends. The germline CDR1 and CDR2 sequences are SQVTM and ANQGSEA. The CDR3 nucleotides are TGCAGCGTCAGCCCCAGGGGTCGGAACACTGAAGCTTTCTTT. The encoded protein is CSVSPRGRNTEAFF. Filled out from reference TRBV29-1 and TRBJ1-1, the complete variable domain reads SAVISQKPSRDICQRGTSLTIQCQVDSQVTMMFWYRQQPGQSLTLIATANQGSEATYESGFVIDKFPISRPNLTFSTLTVSNMSPEDSSIYLCSVSPRGRNTEAFFGQGTRLTVV.

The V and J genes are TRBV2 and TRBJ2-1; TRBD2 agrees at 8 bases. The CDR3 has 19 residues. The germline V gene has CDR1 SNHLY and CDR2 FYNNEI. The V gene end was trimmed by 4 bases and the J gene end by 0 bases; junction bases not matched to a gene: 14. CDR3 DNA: TGTGCCAGCAGTGGTAAAAGGGCAGGCGGGGGGAGCTCCTACAATGAGCAGTTCTTC. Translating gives CASSGKRAGGGSSYNEQFF.

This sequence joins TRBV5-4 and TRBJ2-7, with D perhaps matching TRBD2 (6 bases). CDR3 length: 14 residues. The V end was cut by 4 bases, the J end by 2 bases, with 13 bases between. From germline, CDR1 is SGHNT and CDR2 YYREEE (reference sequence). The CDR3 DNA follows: TGTGCCAGCAGCCCGGCGGGGCCCCCCTACGAGCAGTACTTC. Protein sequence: CASSPAGPPYEQYF.

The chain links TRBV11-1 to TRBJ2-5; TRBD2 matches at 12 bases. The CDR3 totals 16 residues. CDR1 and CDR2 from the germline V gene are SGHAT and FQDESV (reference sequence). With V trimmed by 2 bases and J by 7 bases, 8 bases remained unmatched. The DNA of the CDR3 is TGTGCCAGCAGCTTATCCACTAGCGGGGGGTCGTGGACCCAGTACTTC. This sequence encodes CASSLSTSGGSWTQYF.

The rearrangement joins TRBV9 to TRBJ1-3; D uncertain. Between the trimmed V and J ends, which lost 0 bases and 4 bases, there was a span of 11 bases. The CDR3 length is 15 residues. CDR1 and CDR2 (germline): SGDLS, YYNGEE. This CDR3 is CASSVASGSGNTIYF. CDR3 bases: TGTGCCAGCAGCGTAGCTTCGGGGTCCGGAAACACCATATATTTT.

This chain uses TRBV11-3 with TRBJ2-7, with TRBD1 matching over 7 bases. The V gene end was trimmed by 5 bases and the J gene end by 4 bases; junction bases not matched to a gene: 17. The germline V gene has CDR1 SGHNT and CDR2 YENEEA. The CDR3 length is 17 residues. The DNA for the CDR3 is TGTGCCAGCAGCCCCCTTCGTTTTAAGGGACAGATATACGAGCAGTACTTC. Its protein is CASSPLRFKGQIYEQYF.

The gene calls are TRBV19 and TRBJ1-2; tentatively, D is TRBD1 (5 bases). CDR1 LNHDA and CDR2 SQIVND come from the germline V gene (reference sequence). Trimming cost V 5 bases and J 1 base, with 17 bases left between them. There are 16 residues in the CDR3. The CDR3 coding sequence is TGTGCCAGTAGTTCCCACCCCGGGCAGGGTAACTATGGCTACACCTTC. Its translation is CASSSHPGQGNYGYTF.

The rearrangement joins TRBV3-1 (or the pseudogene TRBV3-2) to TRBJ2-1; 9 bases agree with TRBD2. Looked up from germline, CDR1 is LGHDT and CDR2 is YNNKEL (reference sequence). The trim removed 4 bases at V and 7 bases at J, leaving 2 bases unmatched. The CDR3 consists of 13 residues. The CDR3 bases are TGTGCCAGCAGCCCGGGACTAGCAAATGAGCAGTTCTTC. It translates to CASSPGLANEQFF.

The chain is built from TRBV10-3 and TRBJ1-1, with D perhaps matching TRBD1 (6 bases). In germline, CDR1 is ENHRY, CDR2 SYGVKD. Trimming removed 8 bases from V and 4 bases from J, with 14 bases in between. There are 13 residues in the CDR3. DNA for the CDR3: TGTGCCATCGCCCAGGGGCATCGCACTGAAGCTTTCTTT. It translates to CAIAQGHRTEAFF.

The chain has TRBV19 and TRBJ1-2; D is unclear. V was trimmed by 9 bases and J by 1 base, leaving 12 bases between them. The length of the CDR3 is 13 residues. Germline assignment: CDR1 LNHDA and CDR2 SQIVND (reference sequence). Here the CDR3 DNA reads TGTGCCAGCCGTCCTGGCGGTAACTATGGCTACACCTTC. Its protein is CASRPGGNYGYTF. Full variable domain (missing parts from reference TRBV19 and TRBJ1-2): DGGITQSPKYLFRKEGQNVTLSCEQNLNHDAMYWYRQDPGQGLRLIYYSQIVNDFQKGDIAEGYSVSREKKESFPLTVTSAQKNPTAFYLCASRPGGNYGYTFGSGTRLTVV.

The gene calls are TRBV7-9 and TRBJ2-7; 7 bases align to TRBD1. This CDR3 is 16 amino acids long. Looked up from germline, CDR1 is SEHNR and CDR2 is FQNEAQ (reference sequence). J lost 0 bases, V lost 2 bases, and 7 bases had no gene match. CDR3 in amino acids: CASSLPSGTASYEQYF. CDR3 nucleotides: TGTGCCAGCAGCTTACCCTCCGGGACAGCCTCCTACGAGCAGTACTTC.

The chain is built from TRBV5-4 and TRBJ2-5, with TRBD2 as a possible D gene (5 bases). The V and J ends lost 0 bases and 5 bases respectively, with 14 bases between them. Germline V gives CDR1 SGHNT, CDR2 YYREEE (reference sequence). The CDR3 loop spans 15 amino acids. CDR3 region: CASSLGTGNAETQYF. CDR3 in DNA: TGTGCCAGCAGCTTGGGAACCGGGAATGCGGAGACCCAGTACTTC.

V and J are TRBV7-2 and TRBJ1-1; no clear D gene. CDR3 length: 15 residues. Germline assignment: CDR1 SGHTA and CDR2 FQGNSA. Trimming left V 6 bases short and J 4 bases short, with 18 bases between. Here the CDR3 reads CASREGPGRGTEAFF. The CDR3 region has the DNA TGTGCCAGCAGAGAAGGACCGGGGAGAGGCACTGAAGCTTTCTTT.

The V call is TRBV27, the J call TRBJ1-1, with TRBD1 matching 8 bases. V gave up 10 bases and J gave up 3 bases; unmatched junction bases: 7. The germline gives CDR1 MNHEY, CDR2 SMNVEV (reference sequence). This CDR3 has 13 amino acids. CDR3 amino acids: CATHRQGYTEAFF. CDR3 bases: TGTGCCACCCACCGACAGGGGTACACTGAAGCTTTCTTT.

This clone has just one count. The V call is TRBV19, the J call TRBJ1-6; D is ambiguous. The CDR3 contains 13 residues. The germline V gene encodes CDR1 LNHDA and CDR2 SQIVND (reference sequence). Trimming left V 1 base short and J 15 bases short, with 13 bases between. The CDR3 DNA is TGTGCCAGTAGTATAGCCCCCAATTCGCGCCTCCACTTT. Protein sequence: CASSIAPNSRLHF.

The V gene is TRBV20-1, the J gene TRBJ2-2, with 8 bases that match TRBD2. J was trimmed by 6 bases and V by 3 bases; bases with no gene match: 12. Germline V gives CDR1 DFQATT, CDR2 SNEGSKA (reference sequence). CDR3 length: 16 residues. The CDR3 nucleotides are TGCAGTGCTAGTCCCCCAGCGGGGGTGGGCCCCGGGGAGCTGTTTTTT. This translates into CSASPPAGVGPGELFF.

The CDR3 sequence: CAISDTGQVNDEQFF. In DNA form, the CDR3 reads TGTGCCATCAGTGACACCGGACAGGTGAACGATGAGCAGTTCTTC. The chain carries TRBV10-3 and TRBJ2-1; 7 nucleotides align to TRBD1. This CDR3 comprises 15 residues. Germline CDR1 and CDR2: ENHRY and SYGVKD. The V segment lost 3 bases and the J segment 8 bases; nucleotides outside the gene matches: 10.

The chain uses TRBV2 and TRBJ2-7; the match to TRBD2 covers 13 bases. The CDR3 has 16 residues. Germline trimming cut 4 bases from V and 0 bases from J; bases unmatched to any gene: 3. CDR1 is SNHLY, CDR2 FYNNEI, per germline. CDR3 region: CASSAWTSGSSYEQYF. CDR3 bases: TGTGCCAGCAGTGCTTGGACTAGCGGGAGCTCCTACGAGCAGTACTTC.

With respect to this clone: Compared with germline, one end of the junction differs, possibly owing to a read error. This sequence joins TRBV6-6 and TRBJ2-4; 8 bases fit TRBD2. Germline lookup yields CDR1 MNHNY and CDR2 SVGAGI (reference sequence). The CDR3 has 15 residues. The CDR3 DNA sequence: TGTGCCAGCAGTCACTCATCAGCGGGGGAGAACATTCAGTACTTC. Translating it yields CASSHSSAGENIQYF.

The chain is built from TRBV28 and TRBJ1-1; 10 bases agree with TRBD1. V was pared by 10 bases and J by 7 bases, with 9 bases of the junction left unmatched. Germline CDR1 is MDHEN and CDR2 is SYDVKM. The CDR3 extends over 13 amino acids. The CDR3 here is CATTGTGVYEAFF. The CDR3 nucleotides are TGTGCCACCACCGGGACAGGGGTGTATGAAGCTTTCTTT.